These 16 T cell receptor beta chains were all obtained from the same sample, sequenced in a study of T cells in localized non-small cell lung cancer. Generated by immunoSEQ multiplex PCR, the TCRdb table keeps only in-frame clones and is missing some. Counted here are around 100,000 clones, approximately 88% occurring once; the ten biggest clones make up 15%. The sample was peripheral blood, taken before any cancer treatment. These receptors originate from a man aged 40 to 75 with stage I squamous cell lung carcinoma.

The chain links TRBV7-9 to TRBJ1-5, with a tentative D call TRBD1 (5 bases). Trimming removed 1 base from V and 6 bases from J, with 10 bases in between. The germline V gene has CDR1 SEHNR and CDR2 FQNEAQ (reference sequence). This CDR3 is built from 14 residues. The CDR3 DNA is TGTGCCAGCAGCTTAGACTCTGGGGGTCAGCCCCAGCATTTT. As protein: CASSLDSGGQPQHF.

This chain links TRBV5-1 with TRBJ1-6; a weak D match, TRBD1 (6 bases). Germline-derived CDR1 and CDR2 are SGHRS and YFSETQ. The CDR3 extends over 15 amino acids. Trimming took 3 bases from V and 7 from J, leaving 14 bases between them. The CDR3 DNA follows: TGCGCCAGCAGCTCGCAGACAGGCTCGAATTCACCCCTCCACTTT. Its translation: CASSSQTGSNSPLHF. Full variable domain (missing parts from reference TRBV5-1 and TRBJ1-6): KAGVTQTPRYLIKTRGQQVTLSCSPISGHRSVSWYQQTPGQGLQFLFEYFSETQRNKGNFPGRFSGRQFSNSRSEMNVSTLELGDSALYLCASSSQTGSNSPLHFGNGTRLTVT.

The gene calls are TRBV7-2 and TRBJ1-6; a weak D match, TRBD1 (5 bases). The germline V and J ends were trimmed by 2 bases and 5 bases, with 10 bases remaining between them. Germline CDR1 is SGHTA and CDR2 is FQGNSA. This CDR3 contains 15 residues. DNA for the CDR3: TGTGCCAGCAGCTTACGGGGACTAAATAATTCACCCCTCCACTTT. It is translated as CASSLRGLNNSPLHF.

The chain has TRBV9 and TRBJ1-1, with D perhaps matching TRBD1 (5 bases). This CDR3 contains 15 residues. Trimming stripped 0 bases from V and 1 base from J, with 10 bases between. Germline CDR1 reads SGDLS; CDR2 reads YYNGEE. The CDR3, as DNA: TGTGCCAGCAGCGTAGCTCCCGGGACGAACACTGAAGCTTTCTTT. Protein product: CASSVAPGTNTEAFF. The full variable domain, rest sourced from reference TRBV9 and TRBJ1-1, is DSGVTQTPKHLITATGQRVTLRCSPRSGDLSVYWYQQSLDQGLQFLIQYYNGEERAKGNILERFSAQQFPDLHSELNLSSLELGDSALYFCASSVAPGTNTEAFFGQGTRLTVV.

The table lists this clone with a few counts. The chain employs TRBV5-1 and TRBJ1-2, with D possibly being TRBD1 (5 bases). The CDR3 length is 15 residues. The germline V gene has CDR1 SGHRS and CDR2 YFSETQ. Trimming cost V 4 bases and J 6 bases, with 19 bases left between them. The CDR3 spells CASSPLLGGFHGYTF. The CDR3 region has the DNA TGCGCCAGCAGCCCCCTCTTGGGGGGGTTTCATGGCTACACCTTC. Looking up the rest from reference TRBV5-1 and TRBJ1-2 gives the full variable domain: KAGVTQTPRYLIKTRGQQVTLSCSPISGHRSVSWYQQTPGQGLQFLFEYFSETQRNKGNFPGRFSGRQFSNSRSEMNVSTLELGDSALYLCASSPLLGGFHGYTFGSGTRLTVV.

About this clone itself: Sequence at one end of the junction differs from germline and may be a read error. The chain carries TRBV2 and TRBJ2-7, with D possibly matching TRBD1 (7 bases). This CDR3 is built from 13 residues. Germline V gene lookup returns CDR1 SNHLY and CDR2 FYNNEI. In nucleotides, the CDR3 is TGTGCCAGCAAGACCCAGGGGGGCACCGAGGAGTACTTC. Its protein is CASKTQGGTEEYF.

This clone has more than one count but fewer than ten. The J gene is TRBJ2-1, the V gene TRBV5-8; D is uncertain. Germline V lookup: CDR1 SGHTS, CDR2 YDEGEE. The CDR3 loop spans 14 amino acids. V was cut by 2 bases and J by 2 bases, with 8 bases left in between. The CDR3 reads CASSFEGPYNEQFF. Here the CDR3 DNA reads TGTGCCAGCAGCTTCGAAGGGCCCTACAATGAGCAGTTCTTC.

The chain couples TRBV6-5 to TRBJ2-3, with D hard to call. Deletions cut 2 bases from V and 0 bases from J, with 6 bases between. From germline, CDR1 is MNHEY and CDR2 SVGAGI. This CDR3 spans 14 amino acids. The CDR3 loop is CASSYRVSTDTQYF. The CDR3 DNA sequence: TGTGCCAGCAGTTACAGGGTTAGCACAGATACGCAGTATTTT.

This clone showed up just once. V gene TRBV5-6 combines with J gene TRBJ2-3; D is possibly TRBD1 or TRBD2 (6 bases each). This CDR3 is 14 amino acids long. Germline V gene sequence: CDR1 SGHDT, CDR2 YYEEEE. V lost 1 base, J lost 3 bases, and 9 bases lay in between. CDR3 sequence: CASSLPGATDTQYF. The DNA for the CDR3 is TGTGCCAGCAGCTTGCCGGGGGCGACAGATACGCAGTATTTT. The full variable domain, rest sourced from reference TRBV5-6 and TRBJ2-3, is DAGVTQSPTHLIKTRGQQVTLRCSPKSGHDTVSWYQQALGQGPQFIFQYYEEEERQRGNFPDRFSGHQFPNYSSELNVNALLLGDSALYLCASSLPGATDTQYFGPGTRLTVL.

This sequence joins TRBV4-1 and TRBJ1-2; maybe TRBD1 (6 bases). V was shortened by 9 bases and J by 5 bases, with 19 bases between the two germline ends. The germline V gene has CDR1 MGHRA and CDR2 YSYEKL. The CDR3 has 14 residues. Written as DNA, the CDR3 is TGCGCCAGTACCACAGGGAGCGAGGGGTATGGCTACACCTTC. Protein: CASTTGSEGYGYTF.

The CDR3 loop reads CAIRGVEGGTEAFF. CDR3 bases: TGTGCCATCAGGGGGGTCGAGGGCGGTACTGAAGCTTTCTTT. V and J are TRBV10-3 and TRBJ1-1; maybe TRBD1 (5 bases). This CDR3 is built from 14 residues. Trimming shortened V by 6 bases and J by 5 bases, and 16 bases separated the two germline ends. Germline CDR1 reads ENHRY; CDR2 reads SYGVKD.

This sequence joins TRBV19 and TRBJ2-1; tentative D call: TRBD2 (6 bases). This CDR3 has 16 amino acids. Trimming stripped 3 bases from V and 7 bases from J, with 19 bases between. The germline V gene has CDR1 LNHDA and CDR2 SQIVND (reference sequence). The CDR3 DNA follows: TGTGCCAGTAGTATTTTTAGGGGCCCTGGAGGGAATGAGCAGTTCTTC. It specifies CASSIFRGPGGNEQFF.

The chain employs TRBV6-5 and TRBJ1-1, with 7 bases fitting TRBD1. The CDR3 is 14 amino acids. The V and J ends lost 4 bases and 1 base, in that order; junction bases with no gene match: 3. Per germline, CDR1 MNHEY and CDR2 SVGAGI. The CDR3 loop reads CASSSDRSNTEAFF. The CDR3 DNA reads as TGTGCCAGCAGTTCGGACAGGTCGAACACTGAAGCTTTCTTT.

This clone was detected a few times. The chain recombines TRBV2 with TRBJ1-6, with TRBD1 matching over 7 bases. CDR1 SNHLY and CDR2 FYNNEI come from the germline V gene. Trimming cost V 6 bases and J 11 bases; bases outside gene matches: 4. This CDR3 contains 12 residues. DNA for the CDR3: TGTGCCAGCAGGGAACAGGGGCCACCCCTCCACTTT. It yields the protein CASREQGPPLHF.

This rearrangement joins TRBV19 to TRBJ1-2, with D uncertain. The CDR3 sequence is 13 residues long. The germline V and J ends were trimmed by 3 bases and 0 bases, with 5 bases remaining between them. Germline V gene data show CDR1 as LNHDA and CDR2 as SQIVND (reference sequence). The CDR3 sequence is CASSILANYGYTF. CDR3 sequence (DNA): TGTGCCAGTAGTATCTTGGCTAACTATGGCTACACCTTC.

The rearrangement uses TRBV2 and TRBJ2-7, with unresolved D. V lost 6 bases and J 1 base, leaving 7 bases between the germline ends. The CDR3 contains 12 residues. In germline, CDR1 is SNHLY, CDR2 FYNNEI. The CDR3 is CASRQESYEQYF. For the CDR3, the DNA is TGTGCCAGCAGGCAGGAGTCCTACGAGCAGTACTTC.